This note documents a single T cell receptor beta chain sequence. The CDR3 runs 11 residues. Between the trimmed V and J ends, which lost 3 bases and 7 bases, there was a span of 3 bases. Germline values: CDR1 MNHEY, CDR2 SVGEGT. The data derive from a study of T cell repertoires in cytomegalovirus infection. In TCRdb, the reads were re-called with MiXCR into one record per CDR3 protein. The sample has about 400,000 distinct CDR3 sequences; approximately 18% are singletons. This TCR was recovered from a human donor in good health (CMV status not recorded). Some clones in this sample may be carry-over from other donors' samples. Specimen: PBMCs. The J gene is TRBJ2-2, the V gene TRBV6-2 or TRBV6-3; D not resolved. The chain's CDR3 is CASSYNGELFF. CDR3 in DNA: TGTGCCAGCAGTTATAACGGGGAGCTGTTTTTT.